Here is one T cell receptor (beta chain) with its context. The antigen is undetermined. These data come from a study of T cells in Graves' hyperthyroidism and ophthalmopathy. Study findings and constraints: Ophthalmopathy was told apart from stable hyperthyroidism by a 13 V-J model. Blood held most thyroid clonotypes expanded above 0.001 frequency.

Germline assignment: CDR1 SGDLS and CDR2 YYNGEE. The V gene end was trimmed by 4 bases and the J gene end by 0 bases; junction bases not matched to a gene: 7. This CDR3 spans 17 amino acids. RNA transcripts served as the template for amplifying TCR beta CDR3 regions. The study used the HTBI primer set for a first-round RT-PCR of the TCR CDR3. TCRdb reanalysed the multiplex PCR reads using MiXCR and keeps one entry per CDR3 protein. The sample carries nearly 600,000 distinct CDR3 sequences, approximately 15% recorded once. At least 3 on the Clinical Activity Score was recorded for ophthalmopathy patients, who also had NOSPECS grade at least 4 and duration under 3 months. Criteria for exclusion of patients were uncontrolled infection, other autoimmune disease, pregnancy or lactation.

The gene calls are TRBV9 and TRBJ1-5, with 10 nucleotides matching TRBD1. This clonotype originated in a woman aged 18-29 years with Graves' ophthalmopathy. The sample comprised blood. In DNA form, the CDR3 reads TGTGCCAGCAGCAGGGGACAGGGGATCGATAGCAATCAGCCCCAGCATTTT. It codes for CASSRGQGIDSNQPQHF. Looking up the rest from reference TRBV9 and TRBJ1-5 gives the full variable domain: DSGVTQTPKHLITATGQRVTLRCSPRSGDLSVYWYQQSLDQGLQFLIQYYNGEERAKGNILERFSAQQFPDLHSELNLSSLELGDSALYFCASSRGQGIDSNQPQHFGDGTRLSIL.